This TCR beta chain was captured by sequencing in a study of persistence of HIV-infected CD4 T cells. Sequencing used immunoSEQ version 4 in survey mode. Libraries were prepared by immunoSEQ multiplex PCR; TCRdb keeps only in-frame clonotypes and omits some of them. The table records about 48,000 clones, around 75% of them present only once. Germline trimming cut 1 base from V and 4 bases from J; bases unmatched to any gene: 5. CDR1 and CDR2 (germline): SGHDN, FVKESK. This CDR3 has 15 amino acids. Details on this clone: The antigen remains undetermined.

Stimulation used 10 ug/mL lysate from CMV-infected fibroblasts. CD40L-negative CD69-negative CD45RO-high memory CD4+ T cells were sorted as populations depleted of antigen-responding cells. Sequenced here: CD4+ T cells sorted from PBMCs after roughly 18-hour stimulation, sampled from a patient who received antiretroviral therapy. This clonotype was obtained from an adult man with HIV who was CMV-seropositive. The gene calls are TRBV14 and TRBJ1-2, with 8 nucleotides matching TRBD1. CDR3 sequence (DNA): TGTGCCAGCAGCCAAGCAGGGACAGGCCTCTATGGCTACACCTTC. This gives the protein CASSQAGTGLYGYTF.